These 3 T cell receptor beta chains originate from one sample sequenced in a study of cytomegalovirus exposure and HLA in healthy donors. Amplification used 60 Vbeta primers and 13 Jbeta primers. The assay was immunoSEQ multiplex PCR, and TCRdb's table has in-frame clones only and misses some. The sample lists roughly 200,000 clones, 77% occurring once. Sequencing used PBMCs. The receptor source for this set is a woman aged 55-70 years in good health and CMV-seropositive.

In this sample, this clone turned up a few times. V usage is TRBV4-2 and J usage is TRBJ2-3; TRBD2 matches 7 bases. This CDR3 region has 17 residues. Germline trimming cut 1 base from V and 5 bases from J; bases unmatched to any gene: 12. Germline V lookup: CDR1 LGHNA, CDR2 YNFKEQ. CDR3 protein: CASSQGSAGVSLDTQYF. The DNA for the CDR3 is TGTGCCAGCAGCCAAGGTTCGGCGGGAGTGAGTCTAGATACGCAGTATTTT.

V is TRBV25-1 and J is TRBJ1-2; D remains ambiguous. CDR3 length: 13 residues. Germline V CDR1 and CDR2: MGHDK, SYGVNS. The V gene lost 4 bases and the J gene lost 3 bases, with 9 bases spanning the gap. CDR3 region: CASSVVGHYGYTF. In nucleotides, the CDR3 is TGTGCCAGCAGTGTCGTGGGCCACTATGGCTACACCTTC.

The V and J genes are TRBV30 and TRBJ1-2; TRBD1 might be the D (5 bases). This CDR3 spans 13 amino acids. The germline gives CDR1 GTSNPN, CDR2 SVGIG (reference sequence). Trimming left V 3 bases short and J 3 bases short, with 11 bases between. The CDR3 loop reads CAWRSRGDYGYTF. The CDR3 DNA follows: TGTGCCTGGAGGTCCCGGGGGGACTATGGCTACACCTTC.